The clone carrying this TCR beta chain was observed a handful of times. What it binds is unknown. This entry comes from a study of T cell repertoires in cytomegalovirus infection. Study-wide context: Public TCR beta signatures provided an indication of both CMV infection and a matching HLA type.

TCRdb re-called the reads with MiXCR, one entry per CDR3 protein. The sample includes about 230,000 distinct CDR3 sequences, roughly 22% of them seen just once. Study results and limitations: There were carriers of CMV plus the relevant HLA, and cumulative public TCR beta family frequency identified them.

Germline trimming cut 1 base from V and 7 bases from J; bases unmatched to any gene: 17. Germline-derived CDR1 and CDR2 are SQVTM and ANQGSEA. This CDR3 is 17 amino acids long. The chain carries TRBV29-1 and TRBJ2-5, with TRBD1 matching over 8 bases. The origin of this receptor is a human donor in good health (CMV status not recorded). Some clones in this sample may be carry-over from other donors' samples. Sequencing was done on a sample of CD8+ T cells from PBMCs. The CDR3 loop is CSVEVLDRQGPEGTQYF. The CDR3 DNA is TGCAGCGTTGAAGTTCTCGACCGACAGGGGCCCGAGGGGACCCAGTACTTC.